Listed here are 7 T cell receptor beta chains from one sample, sequenced in a study of regulatory T cells in long-lasting Graves disease. Noted time point: newly diagnosed GD, antithyroid drugs for less than 3 months. Making the TCR library involved RNA that had been extracted from PBMCs. To make TCR beta libraries, researchers used iRepertoire HTBI primers and Arm-PCR of CDR3 regions. TCRdb re-called the multiplex PCR reads through MiXCR, storing one row per CDR3 protein. The sample includes some 200,000 distinct CDR3 sequences, approximately 19% of them seen just once. These records were also assigned to another study, of T cells in Graves' hyperthyroidism and ophthalmopathy.

The starting material was peripheral blood mononuclear cells (PBMCs), obtained at new diagnosis, from a patient treated with antithyroid drugs. Receptors were obtained from a woman aged 25-40 years with Graves disease.

The chain uses TRBV9 and TRBJ2-3, with 8 bases fitting TRBD1. The CDR3 sequence is 15 residues long. Unmatched junction bases numbered 5, after V lost 4 bases and J lost 1 base. Germline CDR1 is SGDLS and CDR2 is YYNGEE. CDR3 nucleotides: TGTGCCAGCAGCCTCACACAGGGGGGCACAGATACGCAGTATTTT. It specifies CASSLTQGGTDTQYF.

This clonotype was counted a few times. Being one base from a much bigger clone, this may be a read error. The rearrangement uses TRBV9 and TRBJ2-5, with 10 positions matching TRBD2. Germline V gene data show CDR1 as SGDLS and CDR2 as YYNGEE. The CDR3 is 17 amino acids. CDR3 residues: CASSSLQQRGGREAQYF. CDR3 DNA sequence: TGTGCCAGCAGCTCCCTCCAGCAGCGGGGGGGTCGAGAGGCCCAGTACTTC. The whole variable domain, filled in from reference TRBV9 and TRBJ2-5, reads DSGVTQTPKHLITATGQRVTLRCSPRSGDLSVYWYQQSLDQGLQFLIQYYNGEERAKGNILERFSAQQFPDLHSELNLSSLELGDSALYFCASSSLQQRGGREAQYFGPGTRLLVL.

In this sample, this clonotype turned up once. A far larger clone is one base from this, pointing to a likely read error. The genes are TRBV7-2 and TRBJ1-3, with D uncertain. Germline V lookup: CDR1 SGHTA, CDR2 FQGNSA. The CDR3 has 14 amino acids. The CDR3 sequence is CASSLGTAGSTIYF. The CDR3 nucleotides are TGTGCCAGCAGCTTAGGGACGGCTGGAAGCACCATATATTTT.

The genes are TRBV28 and TRBJ2-7; TRBD1 aligns across 11 bases. Germline assignment: CDR1 MDHEN and CDR2 SYDVKM. After removal of 10 bases from V and 3 bases from J, the junction contained 11 bases not matched to a gene. The CDR3 totals 15 residues. The CDR3 DNA sequence: TGTGCCACCGGGACAGGGGGAAATAAATACTACGAGCAGTACTTC. Protein: CATGTGGNKYYEQYF.

This clonotype appeared a few times. The J gene is TRBJ2-6, the V gene TRBV7-3; perhaps D is TRBD1 or TRBD2 (5 bases each). CDR1 and CDR2 (germline): SGHTA, FQGTGA. The CDR3 extends over 18 amino acids. V dropped 3 bases and J dropped 1 base, with 16 bases sitting between them. The CDR3 sequence is CASSFTVGRLSGANVLTF. The CDR3 bases are TGTGCCAGCAGCTTTACGGTGGGACGTCTATCTGGGGCCAACGTCCTGACTTTC.

This clonotype was recorded many times. This chain links TRBV10-3 with TRBJ2-3, with D perhaps being TRBD1 or TRBD2 (5 bases each). Germline CDR1 reads ENHRY; CDR2 reads SYGVKD. The CDR3 is made up of 12 amino acids. Trimming cost V 4 bases and J 11 bases, with 13 bases left between them. The DNA for the CDR3 is TGTGCCATCAGTGCGGTGGGGGTGGGGCAGTATTTT. It is translated as CAISAVGVGQYF.

This clonotype was recorded at least ten times. The rearrangement uses TRBV5-1 and TRBJ1-1; D is ambiguous. CDR3 length: 12 amino acids. Germline V gene sequence: CDR1 SGHRS, CDR2 YFSETQ. The germline V and J ends were trimmed by 4 bases and 4 bases, with 8 bases remaining between them. Written as DNA, the CDR3 is TGCGCCAGCAGCAGCGGTGTCACTGAAGCTTTCTTT. Encoded protein: CASSSGVTEAFF.